The 3 T cell receptor beta chains below were found in one sample sequenced in a study of PD-1 blockade in classical Hodgkin lymphoma. Time point of the sample: cycle 4 day 1 (C4D1), after around six weeks of nivolumab. The patients all showed relapse after autologous stem cell transplantation, while their brentuximab vedotin exposure varied. TCRdb's copy holds only in-frame clones and misses some; the assay was immunoSEQ multiplex PCR. The data contain around 25,000 clones, roughly 70% of them singletons. Here the sequenced sample was peripheral blood mononuclear cells (PBMCs), taken before the fourth cycle of nivolumab. These receptors originate from a human donor with classical Hodgkin lymphoma.

J is TRBJ2-2 and V is TRBV5-6; 9 bases agree with TRBD1. The CDR3 is 12 amino acids. Germline CDR1 reads SGHDT; CDR2 reads YYEEEE. V lost 9 bases to trimming and J lost 6 bases; unmatched junction nucleotides: 3. The CDR3 spells CATGTGPGELFF. CDR3 bases: TGTGCCACCGGGACAGGGCCCGGGGAGCTGTTTTTT. The whole variable domain, remainder taken from reference TRBV5-6 and TRBJ2-2, is DAGVTQSPTHLIKTRGQQVTLRCSPKSGHDTVSWYQQALGQGPQFIFQYYEEEERQRGNFPDRFSGHQFPNYSSELNVNALLLGDSALYLCATGTGPGELFFGEGSRLTVL.

This sequence joins TRBV10-3 and TRBJ2-7; 9 nucleotides line up with TRBD1. CDR3 size: 14 residues. The V segment lost 6 bases and the J segment 5 bases; nucleotides outside the gene matches: 8. CDR1 and CDR2 (germline): ENHRY, SYGVKD. CDR3 DNA sequence: TGTGCCATCAGGACGGGACAGGGAGGTGACGAGCAGTACTTC. Its protein is CAIRTGQGGDEQYF.

This chain links TRBV19 with TRBJ2-7; 10 bases line up with TRBD2. V lost 10 bases and J lost 3; bases outside the gene matches: 6. Germline V gene data show CDR1 as LNHDA and CDR2 as SQIVND (reference sequence). This CDR3 comprises 13 residues. The CDR3 sequence: CATRGTSVYEQYF. DNA for the CDR3: TGTGCCACAAGAGGGACTAGCGTCTACGAGCAGTACTTC.